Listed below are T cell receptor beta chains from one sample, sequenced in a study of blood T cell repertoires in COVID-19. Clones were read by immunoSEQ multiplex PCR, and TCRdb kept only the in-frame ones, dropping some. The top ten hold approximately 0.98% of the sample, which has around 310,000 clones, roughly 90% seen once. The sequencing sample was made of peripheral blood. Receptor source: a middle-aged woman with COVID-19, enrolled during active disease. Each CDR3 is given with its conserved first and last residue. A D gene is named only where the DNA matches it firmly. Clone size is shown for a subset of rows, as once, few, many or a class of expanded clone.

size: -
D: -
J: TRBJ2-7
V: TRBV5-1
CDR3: CASSSRSLYEQYF
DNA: TGCGCCAGCAGTTCGCGGAGCCTCTACGAGCAGTACTTC

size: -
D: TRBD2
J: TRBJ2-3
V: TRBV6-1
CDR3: CASSAGLAGDFISTDTQYF
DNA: TGTGCCAGCAGTGCAGGACTAGCGGGAGATTTTATAAGCACAGATACGCAGTATTTT

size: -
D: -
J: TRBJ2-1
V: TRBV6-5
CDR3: CASRLRTSQGPEQFF
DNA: TGTGCCAGCAGACTACGGACTTCCCAGGGGCCTGAGCAGTTCTTC

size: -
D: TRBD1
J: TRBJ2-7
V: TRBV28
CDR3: CASSLPAPGGSYEQYF
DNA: TGTGCCAGCAGTCTCCCAGCCCCAGGGGGCTCCTACGAGCAGTACTTC

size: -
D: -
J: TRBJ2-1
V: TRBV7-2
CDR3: CASSLLNTYNEQFF
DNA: TGTGCCAGCAGCTTGTTAAATACCTACAATGAGCAGTTCTTC

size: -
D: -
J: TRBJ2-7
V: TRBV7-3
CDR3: CASSLVRISYEQYF
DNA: TGTGCCAGCAGCTTAGTGAGGATCTCCTACGAGCAGTACTTC

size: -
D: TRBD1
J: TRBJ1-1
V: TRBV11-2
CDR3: CASSLTGASTEAFF
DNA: TGTGCCAGCAGCTTAACAGGGGCTAGCACTGAAGCTTTCTTT

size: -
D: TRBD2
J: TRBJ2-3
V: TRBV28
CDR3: CASSLASGNPFDTQYF
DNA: TGTGCCAGCAGTTTAGCTAGCGGGAACCCATTCGATACGCAGTATTTT

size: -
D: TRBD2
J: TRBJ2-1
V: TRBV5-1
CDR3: CASSLYGLLAGASSYNEQFF
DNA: TGCGCCAGCAGCCTATATGGTTTACTAGCGGGAGCGAGCTCCTACAATGAGCAGTTCTTC

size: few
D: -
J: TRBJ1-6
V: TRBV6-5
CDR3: CASSYYREGSPLHF
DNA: TGTGCCAGCAGTTACTACAGGGAGGGGTCACCCCTCCACTTT

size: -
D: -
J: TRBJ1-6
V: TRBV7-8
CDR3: CASSQEGKSYNSPLHF
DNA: TGTGCCAGCAGCCAGGAGGGGAAGTCCTATAATTCACCCCTCCACTTT

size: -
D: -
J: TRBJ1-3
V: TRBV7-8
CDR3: CASSFRTGLSGNTIYF
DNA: TGTGCCAGCAGCTTTCGTACAGGGTTATCTGGAAACACCATATATTTT

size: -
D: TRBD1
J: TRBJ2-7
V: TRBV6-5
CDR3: CASNRDSSYEQYF
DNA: TGTGCCAGCAACCGGGACAGCTCCTACGAGCAGTACTTC

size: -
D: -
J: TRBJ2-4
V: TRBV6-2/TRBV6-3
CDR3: CASSRSGLENIQYF
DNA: TGTGCCAGCAGTCGCTCAGGGTTGGAAAACATTCAGTACTTC

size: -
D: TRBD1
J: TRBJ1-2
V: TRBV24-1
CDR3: CATSDPGTGIPGYTF
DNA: TGTGCCACCAGTGATCCGGGGACAGGGATTCCCGGCTACACCTTC

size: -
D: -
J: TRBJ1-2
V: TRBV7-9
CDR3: CASSLVVGEGGYTF
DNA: TGTGCCAGCAGCTTAGTCGTCGGGGAGGGAGGCTACACCTTC

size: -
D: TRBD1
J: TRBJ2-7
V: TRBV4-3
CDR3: CASSPKGQGNYEQYF
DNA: TGCGCCAGCAGCCCGAAGGGACAGGGGAATTACGAGCAGTACTTC

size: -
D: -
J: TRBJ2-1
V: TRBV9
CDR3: CASSQLGGIAYNEQFF
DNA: TGTGCCAGCAGCCAGCTCGGGGGAATTGCCTACAATGAGCAGTTCTTC

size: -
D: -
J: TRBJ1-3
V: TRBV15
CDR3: CGIGDSGNTIYF
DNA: TGTGGTATCGGGGATTCTGGAAACACCATATATTTT

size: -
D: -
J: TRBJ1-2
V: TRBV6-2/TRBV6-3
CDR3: CASSFASPYGYTF
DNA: TGTGCCAGCAGTTTCGCGTCCCCCTATGGCTACACCTTC

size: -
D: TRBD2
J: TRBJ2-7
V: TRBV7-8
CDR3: CASSSRRGGLGEQYF
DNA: TGTGCCAGCAGCTCAAGGCGGGGGGGCTTGGGCGAGCAGTACTTC

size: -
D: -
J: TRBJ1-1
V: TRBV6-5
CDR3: CASSIRGGSTEAFF
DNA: TGTGCCAGCAGTATCAGGGGCGGTAGCACTGAAGCTTTCTTT

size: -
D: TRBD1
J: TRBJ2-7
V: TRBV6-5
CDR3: CASRLGQGSYEQYF
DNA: TGTGCCAGCAGGCTCGGACAGGGCTCCTACGAGCAGTACTTC

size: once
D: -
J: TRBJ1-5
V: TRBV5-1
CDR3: CASSPLAGDGQPQHF
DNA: TGCGCCAGCAGCCCCTTAGCAGGGGATGGCCAGCCCCAGCATTTT

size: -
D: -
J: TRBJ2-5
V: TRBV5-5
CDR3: CASIPDWGQETQYF
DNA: TGTGCCAGCATTCCGGACTGGGGCCAAGAGACCCAGTACTTC

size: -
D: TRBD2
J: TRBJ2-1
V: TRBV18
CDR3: CASSPRTLAGAYNEQFF
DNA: TGTGCCAGCTCACCACGTACACTAGCGGGAGCTTACAATGAGCAGTTCTTC

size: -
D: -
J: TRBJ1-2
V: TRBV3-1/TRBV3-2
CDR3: CASSQGGSNYGYTF
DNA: TGTGCCAGCAGCCAAGGGGGCTCCAACTATGGCTACACCTTC

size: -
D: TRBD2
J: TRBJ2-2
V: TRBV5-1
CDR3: CASSPGLAGATGELFF
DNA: TGCGCCAGCAGCCCAGGACTAGCGGGGGCCACCGGGGAGCTGTTTTTT

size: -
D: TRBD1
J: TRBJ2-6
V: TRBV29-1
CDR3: CSVEPQGDGANVLTF
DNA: TGCAGCGTTGAGCCGCAGGGGGATGGGGCCAACGTCCTGACTTTC

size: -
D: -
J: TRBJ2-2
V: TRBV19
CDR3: CASTWTFGVGNTGELFF
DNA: TGTGCCAGTACCTGGACATTCGGCGTCGGGAACACCGGGGAGCTGTTTTTT

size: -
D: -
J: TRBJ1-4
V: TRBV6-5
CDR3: CASSYLGGEKLFF
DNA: TGTGCCAGCAGTTACTTGGGGGGGGAAAAACTGTTTTTT

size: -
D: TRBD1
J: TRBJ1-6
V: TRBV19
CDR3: CAPGGFYNSPLHF
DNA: TGTGCCCCAGGGGGATTCTATAATTCACCCCTCCACTTT

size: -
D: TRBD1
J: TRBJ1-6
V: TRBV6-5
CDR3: CASTKTGSLNSPLHF
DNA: TGTGCCAGCACTAAGACAGGGAGCCTGAATTCACCCCTCCACTTT

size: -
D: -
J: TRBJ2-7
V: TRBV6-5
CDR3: CASRQTTAYEQYF
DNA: TGTGCCAGCAGACAGACGACGGCTTACGAGCAGTACTTC

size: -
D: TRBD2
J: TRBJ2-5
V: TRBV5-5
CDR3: CASSLQRGGWFLGETQYF
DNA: TGTGCCAGCAGCTTGCAGCGGGGGGGCTGGTTTTTGGGAGAGACCCAGTACTTC

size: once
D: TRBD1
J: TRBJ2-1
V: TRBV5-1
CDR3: CASSYDRANYNEQFF
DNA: TGCGCCAGCAGCTACGACAGGGCGAACTACAATGAGCAGTTCTTC

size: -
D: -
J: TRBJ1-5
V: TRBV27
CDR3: CASSLDGSNNQPQHF
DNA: TGTGCCAGCAGTTTAGACGGGTCTAACAATCAGCCCCAGCATTTT

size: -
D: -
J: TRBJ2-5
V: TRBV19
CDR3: CASSLRPRQPQETQYF
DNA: TGTGCCAGTAGTCTACGACCCCGACAGCCACAAGAGACCCAGTACTTC

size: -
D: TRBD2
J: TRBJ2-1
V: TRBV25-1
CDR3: CASSEWGLAEYNEQFF
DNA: TGTGCCAGCAGTGAATGGGGACTAGCGGAGTACAATGAGCAGTTCTTC

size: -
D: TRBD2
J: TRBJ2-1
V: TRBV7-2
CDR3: CASSSPGGGARNEQFF
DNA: TGTGCCAGCAGCTCCCCGGGCGGGGGGGCGAGGAATGAGCAGTTCTTC

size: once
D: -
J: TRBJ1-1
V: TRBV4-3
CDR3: CASSQDTGWTEAFF
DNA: TGCGCCAGCAGCCAAGATACAGGGTGGACTGAAGCTTTCTTT

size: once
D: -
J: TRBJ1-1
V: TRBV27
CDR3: CASRVGGRGTEAFF
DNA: TGTGCCAGCAGGGTAGGGGGAAGGGGCACTGAAGCTTTCTTT

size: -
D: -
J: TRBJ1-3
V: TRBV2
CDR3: CASSQEGTGNTIYF
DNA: TGTGCCAGCAGCCAGGAGGGAACTGGAAACACCATATATTTT

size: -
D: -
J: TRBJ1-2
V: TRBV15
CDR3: CATRAGASSNYGYTF
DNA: TGTGCCACCCGTGCGGGGGCAAGTTCTAACTATGGCTACACCTTC

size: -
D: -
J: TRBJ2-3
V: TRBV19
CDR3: CASRTGSLSTDTQYF
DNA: TGTGCCAGTAGAACAGGATCCCTTAGCACAGATACGCAGTATTTT